A single T cell receptor (beta chain) is shown here with its context. The data are from a study of T-cell reconstitution after alpha-beta-depleted transplantation in children. The germline gives CDR1 SGHTA, CDR2 FQGTGA. The CDR3 runs to 15 residues. V was pared by 1 base and J by 8 bases, with 4 bases of the junction left unmatched. Using unique molecular identifiers, the investigators prepared the TCRbeta library. TCRdb fed the PCR reads into MiXCR, producing one record per CDR3 protein. The data contain 550,000 to 600,000 distinct CDR3 sequences, 23% of them singletons. The gene calls are TRBV7-3 and TRBJ2-1, with 11 bases fitting TRBD2. Source: PBMCs, mostly from graft donor cells, taken 360 days after TCRalphabeta/CD19-depleted stem cell transplant. This TCR was recovered from a boy under two years old who had a stem cell transplant for acute myeloid leukemia, so the T cells may come from the graft donor. CDR3 residues: CASSLIAGGPDEQFF. In DNA form, the CDR3 reads TGTGCCAGCAGCTTAATAGCGGGGGGGCCGGATGAGCAGTTCTTC.